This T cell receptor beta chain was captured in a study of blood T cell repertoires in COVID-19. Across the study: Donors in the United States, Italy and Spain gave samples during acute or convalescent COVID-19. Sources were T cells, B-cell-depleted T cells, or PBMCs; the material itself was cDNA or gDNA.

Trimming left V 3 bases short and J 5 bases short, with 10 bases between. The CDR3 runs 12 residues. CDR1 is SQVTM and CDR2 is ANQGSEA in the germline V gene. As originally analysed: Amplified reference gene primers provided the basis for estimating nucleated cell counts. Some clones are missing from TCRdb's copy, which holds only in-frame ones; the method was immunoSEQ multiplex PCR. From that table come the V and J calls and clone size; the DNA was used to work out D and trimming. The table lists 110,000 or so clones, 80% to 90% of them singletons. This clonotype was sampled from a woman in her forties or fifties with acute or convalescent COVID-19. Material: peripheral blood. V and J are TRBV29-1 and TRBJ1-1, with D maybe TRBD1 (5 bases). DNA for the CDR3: TGCAGCGTTGAGGGGGGGGGTACTGAAGCTTTCTTT. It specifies CSVEGGGTEAFF.